This TCR beta chain was documented in a study of CD8 T cells in ankylosing spondylitis. Study-wide results and caveats: Characteristic, it appeared, of ankylosing spondylitis blood was a TCR beta motif of eight highly homologous variants. Earlier reports found some motif variants in synovial fluid and blood in reactive arthritis.

It was by quantitative 5'-RACE with molecular barcodes that TCR beta libraries were made. TCRdb processed the 5' RACE reads anew with MiXCR; each CDR3 protein has one entry. The top ten clones hold around 3.5% of a sample with more than 400,000 distinct CDR3 sequences, about 5% of them seen once. Trimming removed 1 base from V and 4 bases from J; junction bases left unmatched: 7. The CDR3 is 16 amino acids. The germline CDR1 and CDR2 sequences are LNHNV and YYDKDF (reference sequence). This clonotype showed up many times. The antigen remains unidentified. The chain uses TRBV15 and TRBJ1-5; 7 bases are a match to TRBD1. Sequencing was performed on blood, either unsorted or a sorted T cell fraction (not recorded which). This receptor was taken from a male donor with ankylosing spondylitis. The DNA for the CDR3 is TGTGCCACCAGCAGAGCTGGGACAGCCGGAAATCAGCCCCAGCATTTT. Translation: CATSRAGTAGNQPQHF.